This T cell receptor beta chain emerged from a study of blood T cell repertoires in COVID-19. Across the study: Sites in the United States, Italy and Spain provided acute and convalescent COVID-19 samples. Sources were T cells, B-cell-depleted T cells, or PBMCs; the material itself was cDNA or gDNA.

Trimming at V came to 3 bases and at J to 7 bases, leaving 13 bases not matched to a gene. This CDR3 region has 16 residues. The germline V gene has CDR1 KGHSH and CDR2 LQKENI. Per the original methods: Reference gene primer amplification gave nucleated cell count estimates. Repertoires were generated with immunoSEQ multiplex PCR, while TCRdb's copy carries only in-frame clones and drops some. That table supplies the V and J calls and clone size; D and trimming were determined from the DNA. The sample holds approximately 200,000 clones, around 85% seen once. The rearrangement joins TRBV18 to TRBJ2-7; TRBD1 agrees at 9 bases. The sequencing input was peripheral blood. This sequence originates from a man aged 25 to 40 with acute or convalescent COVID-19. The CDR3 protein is CASSPLRGQGLVEQYF. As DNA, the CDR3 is TGTGCCAGCTCACCCTTACGAGGACAGGGGTTGGTAGAGCAGTACTTC.